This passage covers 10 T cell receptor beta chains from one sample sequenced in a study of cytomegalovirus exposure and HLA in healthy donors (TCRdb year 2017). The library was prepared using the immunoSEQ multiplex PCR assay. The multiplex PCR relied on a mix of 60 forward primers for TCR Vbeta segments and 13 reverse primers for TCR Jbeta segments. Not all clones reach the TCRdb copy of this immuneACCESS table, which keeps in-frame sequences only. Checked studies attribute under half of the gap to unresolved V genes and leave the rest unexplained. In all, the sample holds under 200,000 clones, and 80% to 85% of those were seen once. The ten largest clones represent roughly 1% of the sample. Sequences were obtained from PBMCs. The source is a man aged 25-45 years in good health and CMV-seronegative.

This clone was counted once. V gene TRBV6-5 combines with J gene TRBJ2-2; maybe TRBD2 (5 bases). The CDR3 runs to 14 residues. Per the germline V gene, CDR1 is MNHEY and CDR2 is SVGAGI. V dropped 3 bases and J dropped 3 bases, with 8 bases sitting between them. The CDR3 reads CASSYWTYTGELFF. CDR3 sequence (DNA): TGTGCCAGCAGTTATTGGACTTACACCGGGGAGCTGTTTTTT.

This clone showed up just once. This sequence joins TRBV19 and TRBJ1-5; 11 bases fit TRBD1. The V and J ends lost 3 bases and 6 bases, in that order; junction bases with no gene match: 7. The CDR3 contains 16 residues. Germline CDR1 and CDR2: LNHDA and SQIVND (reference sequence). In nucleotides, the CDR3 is TGTGCCAGTAGTATCGGACAGGGGGCCAGAGGTCAGCCCCAGCATTTT. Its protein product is CASSIGQGARGQPQHF. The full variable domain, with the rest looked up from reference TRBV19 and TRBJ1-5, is DGGITQSPKYLFRKEGQNVTLSCEQNLNHDAMYWYRQDPGQGLRLIYYSQIVNDFQKGDIAEGYSVSREKKESFPLTVTSAQKNPTAFYLCASSIGQGARGQPQHFGDGTRLSIL.

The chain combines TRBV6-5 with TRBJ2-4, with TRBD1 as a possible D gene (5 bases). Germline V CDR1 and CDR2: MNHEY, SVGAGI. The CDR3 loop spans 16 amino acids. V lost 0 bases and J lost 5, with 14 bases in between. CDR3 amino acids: CASSYSGAGWENIQYF. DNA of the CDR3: TGTGCCAGCAGTTACTCAGGGGCAGGTTGGGAAAACATTCAGTACTTC.

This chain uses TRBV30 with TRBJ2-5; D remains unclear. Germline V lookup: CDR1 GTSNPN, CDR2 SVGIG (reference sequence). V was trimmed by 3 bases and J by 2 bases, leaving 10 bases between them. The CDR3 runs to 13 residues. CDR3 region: CAWRGRLQETQYF. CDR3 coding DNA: TGTGCCTGGAGAGGCAGGCTTCAAGAGACCCAGTACTTC.

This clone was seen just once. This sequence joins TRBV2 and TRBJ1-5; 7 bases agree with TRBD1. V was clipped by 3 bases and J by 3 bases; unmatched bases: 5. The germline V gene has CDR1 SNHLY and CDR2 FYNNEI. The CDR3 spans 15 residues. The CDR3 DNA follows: TGTGCCAGCAGTGATAGGGGACAGTACAATCAGCCCCAGCATTTT. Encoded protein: CASSDRGQYNQPQHF. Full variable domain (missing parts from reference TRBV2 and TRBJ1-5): EPEVTQTPSHQVTQMGQEVILRCVPISNHLYFYWYRQILGQKVEFLVSFYNNEISEKSEIFDDQFSVERPDGSNFTLKIRSTKLEDSAMYFCASSDRGQYNQPQHFGDGTRLSIL.

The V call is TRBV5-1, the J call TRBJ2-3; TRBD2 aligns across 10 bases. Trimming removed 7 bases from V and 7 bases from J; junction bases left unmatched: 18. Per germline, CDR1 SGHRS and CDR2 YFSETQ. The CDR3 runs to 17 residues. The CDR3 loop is CASSNSIAGGRGNTQYF. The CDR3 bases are TGCGCCAGCTCGAACTCCATAGCGGGGGGCCGCGGGAATACGCAGTATTTT.

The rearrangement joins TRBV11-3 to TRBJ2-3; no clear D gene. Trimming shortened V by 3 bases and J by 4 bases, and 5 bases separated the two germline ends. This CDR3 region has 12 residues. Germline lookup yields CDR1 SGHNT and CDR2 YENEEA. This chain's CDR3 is CASSFYADTQYF. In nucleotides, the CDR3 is TGTGCCAGCAGCTTTTATGCAGATACGCAGTATTTT.

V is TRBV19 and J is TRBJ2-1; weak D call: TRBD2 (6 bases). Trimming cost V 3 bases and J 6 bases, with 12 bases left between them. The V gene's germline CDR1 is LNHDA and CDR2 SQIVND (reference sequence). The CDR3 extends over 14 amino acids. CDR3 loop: CASSILAESNEQFF. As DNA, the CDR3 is TGTGCCAGTAGTATTTTAGCGGAGAGCAATGAGCAGTTCTTC.

DNA of the CDR3: TGTGCCAGTAGTATGTCCGGGACAGGGAAGCACGAGCAGTACTTC. As protein: CASSMSGTGKHEQYF. The chain uses TRBV19 and TRBJ2-7; 9 positions agree with TRBD1. Germline trimming cut 3 bases from V and 5 bases from J; bases unmatched to any gene: 8. The CDR3 runs to 15 residues. The germline CDR1 and CDR2 sequences are LNHDA and SQIVND (reference sequence).

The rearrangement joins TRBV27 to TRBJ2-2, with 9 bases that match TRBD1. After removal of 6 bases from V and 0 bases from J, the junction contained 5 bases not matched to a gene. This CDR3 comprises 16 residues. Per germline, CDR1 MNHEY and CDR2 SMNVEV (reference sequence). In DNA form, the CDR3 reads TGTGCCAGCAGCCTAGGGACAGGGACGAACACCGGGGAGCTGTTTTTT. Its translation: CASSLGTGTNTGELFF.